The entry below describes one T cell receptor beta chain. Its antigen is currently unknown. In the original processing: Between-group CDR3 differences, defined by clinicopathological status, yielded a distant-metastasis classifier for papillary thyroid cancer. MiXCR was used by TCRdb to re-call the PCR reads. The V and J calls were determined by TCRdb, not by the authors. The sample holds over 50,000 clones, 25% to 35% seen once. This CDR3 is 11 amino acids long. V lost 5 bases and J 6 bases, leaving 8 bases between the germline ends. Germline V gene lookup returns CDR1 MDHEN and CDR2 SYDVKM. This sample was included in a study of metastatic and nonmetastatic thyroid tumors. About the study: Where malignant and benign thyroid patients were concerned, repertoires were compared across blood and tumor or nodule tissue. Study results and limitations: The reported finding was significantly higher TCR beta diversity in malignant thyroid tumors relative to benign nodules, in blood and tumor.

Patients had received no treatment of any kind before thyroid surgery. The J gene is TRBJ2-7, the V gene TRBV28; the D is unclear. Sequencing was carried out using blood. The TCR was taken from a female donor with papillary thyroid cancer or a benign thyroid nodule (not recorded which). Some clones in this sample may be carry-over from other donors' samples. In DNA, the CDR3 is TGTGCCAGCAGTACCCCTTCCGAGCAGTACTTC. It translates to CASSTPSEQYF. The complete variable domain, with remaining parts taken from reference TRBV28 and TRBJ2-7, reads DVKVTQSSRYLVKRTGEKVFLECVQDMDHENMFWYRQDPGLGLRLIYFSYDVKMKEKGDIPEGYSVSREKKERFSLILESASTNQTSMYLCASSTPSEQYFGPGTRLTVT.